This T cell receptor beta chain was retrieved from a study of T cell repertoires in cytomegalovirus infection. Study information: Public TCR beta signature analysis indicated the presence of both CMV infection and matching HLA type.

Via MiXCR, TCRdb re-called the reads, giving one row per CDR3 protein. The sample lists hundreds of thousands of distinct CDR3 sequences; 35% were seen once. Regarding the study as a whole: CMV-specific TCR beta clonotypes restricted by HLA-C dominated the ex vivo response.

In this sample, this clonotype turned up a few times. Its target is not known. Trimming removed 6 bases from V and 4 bases from J, with 18 bases in between. The CDR3 consists of 15 residues. Germline CDR1 is SEHNR and CDR2 is FQNEAQ (reference sequence). The chain combines TRBV7-9 with TRBJ2-5; TRBD1 or TRBD2 may be the D gene (6 bases each). The specimen sequenced was PBMCs. The clonotype was recovered from a human donor in good health (CMV status not recorded). Some clones in this sample may be carry-over from other donors' samples. The CDR3 loop reads CASSRLPGAGETQYF. CDR3 DNA: TGTGCCAGCAGTAGACTTCCGGGGGCGGGAGAGACCCAGTACTTC.